Shown below are 30 T cell receptor beta chains from a single sample sequenced in a study of shared T cell receptors in the human thymus (dated by TCRdb to about 2021). The library was prepared using the immunoSEQ multiplex PCR assay. The source is immuneACCESS, and TCRdb retained only in-frame sequences with V and J called. Part of the clones is not carried over; for the studies checked, unresolved V genes explain less than half of this, and the remainder is unexplained. Counted in this sample were 600,000 or so clones; roughly 86% of them appeared once. The biggest ten clones account for approximately 0.0097% of the sample. The same data also went into a second study, on human thymus T cells.

Source material: thymocytes. All receptors come from a boy under three years old with a congenital heart defect. Donor details come from another sample of the same person, matched by shared clones.

The genes are TRBV19 and TRBJ1-1; TRBD1 aligns across 9 bases. Germline loops: CDR1 LNHDA, CDR2 SQIVND (reference sequence). With 4 bases clipped from V and 1 base from J, the junction kept 4 bases outside the gene matches. This CDR3 has 15 residues. This chain's CDR3 is CASSTKGQGNTEAFF. The CDR3 bases are TGTGCCAGTAGTACCAAGGGACAGGGGAACACTGAAGCTTTCTTT.

The V call is TRBV6-1, the J call TRBJ2-1; TRBD2 is a possible D gene (6 bases). Deletions cut 5 bases from V and 4 bases from J, with 9 bases between. The CDR3 extends over 13 amino acids. From germline, CDR1 is MNHNS and CDR2 SASEGT. This CDR3 reads CASSRDLYNEQFF. The CDR3 DNA follows: TGTGCCAGCAGTCGGGACTTATACAATGAGCAGTTCTTC.

The chain has TRBV4-3 and TRBJ2-2; D is possibly TRBD2 (6 bases). V lost 4 bases and J lost 1, with 10 bases in between. Germline assignment: CDR1 LGHNA and CDR2 YSLEER. The CDR3 consists of 15 residues. DNA for the CDR3: TGCGCCAGCAGCCCAAAGGGAGGGAACACCGGGGAGCTGTTTTTT. Protein product: CASSPKGGNTGELFF.

The CDR3 protein is CSVWDRGYEQYF. CDR3 bases: TGCAGCGTTTGGGACAGGGGGTACGAGCAGTACTTC. The rearrangement joins TRBV29-1 to TRBJ2-7; 11 bases align to TRBD1. The CDR3 runs to 12 residues. Trimming at V came to 5 bases and at J to 4 bases, leaving 1 base not matched to a gene. Germline lookup yields CDR1 SQVTM and CDR2 ANQGSEA.

The CDR3 reads CASSTSFGQRNEKLFF. The CDR3 DNA follows: TGCGCCAGCAGCACATCTTTTGGACAGCGTAATGAAAAACTGTTTTTT. The chain links TRBV5-1 to TRBJ1-4, with a weak D call TRBD1 (6 bases). CDR1 and CDR2 (germline): SGHRS, YFSETQ. This CDR3 is 16 amino acids long. The V end lost 4 bases, the J end lost 4 bases, and 17 bases lay between the germline ends. The full variable domain, completed using reference TRBV5-1 and TRBJ1-4, is KAGVTQTPRYLIKTRGQQVTLSCSPISGHRSVSWYQQTPGQGLQFLFEYFSETQRNKGNFPGRFSGRQFSNSRSEMNVSTLELGDSALYLCASSTSFGQRNEKLFFGSGTQLSVL.

This chain links TRBV2 with TRBJ1-4, with TRBD1 identical over 7 bases. The CDR3 is 14 amino acids. The V gene's germline CDR1 is SNHLY and CDR2 FYNNEI. The J segment lost 4 bases and the V segment lost 6 bases, leaving 5 bases of the junction unmatched. CDR3 nucleotide sequence: TGTGCCAGCAGGGGGGACAGACTTAATGAAAAACTGTTTTTT. It translates to CASRGDRLNEKLFF.

The chain employs TRBV10-3 and TRBJ2-7, with TRBD1 matching 7 bases. Germline values: CDR1 ENHRY, CDR2 SYGVKD. The V and J ends lost 2 bases and 3 bases, in that order; junction bases with no gene match: 10. The CDR3 spans 16 residues. CDR3 region: CAISEALTGSLYEQYF. In DNA, the CDR3 is TGTGCCATCAGTGAGGCACTGACAGGGTCCCTCTACGAGCAGTACTTC.

The chain carries TRBV25-1 and TRBJ2-5, with 8 bases fitting TRBD2. The CDR3 has 14 amino acids. The germline V gene has CDR1 MGHDK and CDR2 SYGVNS. V was pared by 3 bases and J by 4 bases, with 4 bases of the junction left unmatched. CDR3 region: CASSDTRGGETQYF. For the CDR3, the DNA is TGTGCCAGCAGTGATACCCGGGGGGGAGAGACCCAGTACTTC. Supplemented by reference TRBV25-1 and TRBJ2-5, the full variable domain reads EADIYQTPRYLVIGTGKKITLECSQTMGHDKMYWYQQDPGMELHLIHYSYGVNSTEKGDLSSESTVSRIRTEHFPLTLESARPSHTSQYLCASSDTRGGETQYFGPGTRLLVL.

The chain recombines TRBV30 with TRBJ2-7; 11 bases fit TRBD2. The trim removed 0 bases at V and 4 bases at J, leaving 11 bases unmatched. CDR1 and CDR2 (germline): GTSNPN, SVGIG (reference sequence). The CDR3 consists of 17 residues. The CDR3 DNA reads TGTGCCTGGAGTGTACAACTAGCGGGGGCCTCCCATTACGAGCAGTACTTC. It specifies CAWSVQLAGASHYEQYF.

CDR3 region: CASSLELAGENEQYF. CDR3 nucleotide sequence: TGTGCCAGCAGCTTAGAACTAGCGGGAGAGAACGAGCAGTACTTC. The chain is built from TRBV7-6 and TRBJ2-7, with 11 nucleotides matching TRBD2. This CDR3 has 15 residues. With V trimmed by 1 base and J by 5 bases, 4 bases remained unmatched. Germline V CDR1 and CDR2: SGHVS, FNYEAQ.

The chain is built from TRBV10-3 and TRBJ2-1, with 9 bases matching TRBD1. Unmatched junction bases numbered 8, after V lost 7 bases and J lost 10 bases. The CDR3 extends over 13 amino acids. Germline-derived CDR1 and CDR2 are ENHRY and SYGVKD. CDR3: CAITSDRGWEQFF. In DNA form, the CDR3 reads TGTGCCATCACTTCGGACAGGGGTTGGGAGCAGTTCTTC.

The rearrangement joins TRBV7-2 to TRBJ2-7; TRBD1 matches 7 bases. J was trimmed by 2 bases and V by 3 bases; bases with no gene match: 4. This CDR3 is built from 14 residues. Germline-derived CDR1 and CDR2 are SGHTA and FQGNSA. The CDR3 sequence: CASSLYGTAYEQYF. CDR3 bases: TGTGCCAGCAGCTTGTATGGGACAGCCTACGAGCAGTACTTC.

The gene calls are TRBV9 and TRBJ2-3; D is unclear. V shed 4 bases and J shed 2 bases, with 17 bases lying between them. The V gene's germline CDR1 is SGDLS and CDR2 YYNGEE. The CDR3 covers 16 residues. This chain's CDR3 is CASSMTAVKLTDTQYF. The CDR3 bases are TGTGCCAGCAGCATGACGGCGGTGAAACTCACAGATACGCAGTATTTT.

The J gene is TRBJ2-7, the V gene TRBV21-1; TRBD1, as called in the table, went unchecked against the DNA. TRBV21-1 is a recognized pseudogene. CDR3 length equals 17 residues. The CDR3 spells CASSKGDRSPESYEQYF. As DNA, the CDR3 is TGTGCCAGCAGCAAAGGGGACAGGAGCCCTGAATCCTACGAGCAGTACTTC.

V gene TRBV2 combines with J gene TRBJ2-7, with unresolved D. Trimming pared 2 bases from V and 3 bases from J, leaving 14 bases between. The CDR3 length is 15 residues. Germline CDR1 is SNHLY and CDR2 is FYNNEI. The CDR3 loop reads CASSESPLFYYEQYF. CDR3 in DNA: TGTGCCAGCAGTGAAAGCCCACTATTTTACTACGAGCAGTACTTC. The full variable domain, in which reference TRBV2 and TRBJ2-7 provide the parts outside the CDR3, is EPEVTQTPSHQVTQMGQEVILRCVPISNHLYFYWYRQILGQKVEFLVSFYNNEISEKSEIFDDQFSVERPDGSNFTLKIRSTKLEDSAMYFCASSESPLFYYEQYFGPGTRLTVT.

The chain has TRBV11-2 and TRBJ2-3, with a tentative D call TRBD1 (6 bases). Trimming took 5 bases from V and 3 from J, leaving 24 bases between them. Per the germline V gene, CDR1 is SGHAT and CDR2 is FQNNGV. The CDR3 is made up of 18 amino acids. The CDR3 nucleotides are TGTGCCAGCAGCCTTCGGACAGTGCCCCCCGGGGAGACAGATACGCAGTATTTT. Residues: CASSLRTVPPGETDTQYF.

The V gene is TRBV4-3, the J gene TRBJ2-2, with 9 bases matching TRBD1. Germline V CDR1 and CDR2: LGHNA, YSLEER. Trimming cost V 2 bases and J 6 bases; bases outside gene matches: 13. This CDR3 contains 18 residues. The CDR3 region has the DNA TGCGCCAGCAGCCAATTTCACAGGGGGCGGGATGTAGCCGGGGAGCTGTTTTTT. Translation: CASSQFHRGRDVAGELFF.

The chain links TRBV9 to TRBJ2-7; maybe TRBD2 (6 bases). V dropped 3 bases and J dropped 6 bases, with 13 bases sitting between them. CDR3 length: 13 residues. Germline CDR1 is SGDLS and CDR2 is YYNGEE. The CDR3: CASSARGGVEQYF. In DNA form, the CDR3 reads TGTGCCAGCAGCGCTCGAGGCGGGGTCGAGCAGTACTTC.

V usage is TRBV7-9 and J usage is TRBJ1-4, with TRBD1 matching over 9 bases. The CDR3 runs to 15 residues. The ends lost 5 bases at V and 5 bases at J; junction bases unmatched: 6. CDR1 and CDR2 from the germline V gene are SEHNR and FQNEAQ (reference sequence). CDR3 sequence reads: CASSQPTGGNEKLFF. The CDR3 nucleotides are TGTGCCAGCAGCCAACCGACAGGGGGAAATGAAAAACTGTTTTTT. The variable domain in full, with the rest retrieved from reference TRBV7-9 and TRBJ1-4, is DTGVSQNPRHKITKRGQNVTFRCDPISEHNRLYWYRQTLGQGPEFLTYFQNEAQLEKSRLLSDRFSAERPKGSFSTLEIQRTEQGDSAMYLCASSQPTGGNEKLFFGSGTQLSVL.

The chain recombines TRBV5-4 with TRBJ2-7, with 9 bases lining up with TRBD1. Germline V gene sequence: CDR1 SGHNT, CDR2 YYREEE (reference sequence). V lost 4 bases to trimming and J lost 3 bases; unmatched junction nucleotides: 11. CDR3 length: 16 residues. The CDR3 spells CASSLATPDRGYEQYF. CDR3 coding DNA: TGTGCCAGCAGCCTCGCCACACCGGACAGGGGCTACGAGCAGTACTTC. Filled out from reference TRBV5-4 and TRBJ2-7, the complete variable domain reads ETGVTQSPTHLIKTRGQQVTLRCSSQSGHNTVSWYQQALGQGPQFIFQYYREEENGRGNFPPRFSGLQFPNYSSELNVNALELDDSALYLCASSLATPDRGYEQYFGPGTRLTVT.

The chain couples TRBV6-1 to TRBJ1-4; D unclear. The V end was cut by 4 bases, the J end by 5 bases, with 8 bases between. The CDR3 covers 13 residues. The germline V gene has CDR1 MNHNS and CDR2 SASEGT. The CDR3 loop reads CASSGRRNEKLFF. In nucleotides, the CDR3 is TGTGCCAGCAGTGGAAGGAGAAATGAAAAACTGTTTTTT.

This clone was seen once. This chain links TRBV19 with TRBJ1-1, with D perhaps TRBD1 (6 bases). The CDR3 totals 13 residues. CDR1 LNHDA and CDR2 SQIVND come from the germline V gene (reference sequence). With 7 bases removed from V and 4 bases from J, the gap between germline ends came to 13 bases. This chain's CDR3 is CASTGVRSTEAFF. CDR3 nucleotide sequence: TGTGCCAGTACAGGGGTTCGGAGCACTGAAGCTTTCTTT.

CDR3 nucleotides: TGTGCCAGCAGTTTCCCCGGGACATCATATAGCAATCAGCCCCAGCATTTT. It specifies CASSFPGTSYSNQPQHF. The genes are TRBV28 and TRBJ1-5; the D gene is possibly TRBD1 (6 bases). The germline gives CDR1 MDHEN, CDR2 SYDVKM. V was shortened by 3 bases and J by 0 bases, with 15 bases between the two germline ends. CDR3 size: 17 residues.

The chain is built from TRBV9 and TRBJ1-5; TRBD1 is a possible D gene (5 bases). V lost 4 bases, J lost 0 bases, and 20 bases lay in between. This CDR3 has 18 amino acids. Germline V gene sequence: CDR1 SGDLS, CDR2 YYNGEE. CDR3: CASSPGGDLDYSNQPQHF. The CDR3, as DNA: TGTGCCAGCAGCCCCGGGGGGGATTTGGATTATAGCAATCAGCCCCAGCATTTT.

The chain uses TRBV9 and TRBJ2-3, with TRBD1 matching 9 bases. This CDR3 is 15 amino acids long. V trimming: 3 bases; J trimming: 9 bases; junction bases outside the gene matches: 11. Germline CDR1 is SGDLS and CDR2 is YYNGEE. The CDR3 bases are TGTGCCAGCAGCGAATCACAGGGGGCCTTGAGAACGCAGTATTTT. Its translation is CASSESQGALRTQYF.

The chain couples TRBV28 to TRBJ2-7; 7 nucleotides agree with TRBD1. Germline CDR1 is MDHEN and CDR2 is SYDVKM. This CDR3 spans 13 amino acids. Trimming cost V 6 bases and J 4 bases; bases outside gene matches: 6. This CDR3 reads CASSSRGPYEQYF. The CDR3 bases are TGTGCCAGCAGCTCAAGGGGGCCTTACGAGCAGTACTTC.

V gene TRBV28 combines with J gene TRBJ2-3; 7 nucleotides agree with TRBD1. Germline CDR1 MDHEN, CDR2 SYDVKM. This CDR3 has 16 amino acids. Trimming removed 4 bases from V and 3 bases from J; junction bases left unmatched: 10. The CDR3 loop is CASSSLQGSPTDTQYF. In DNA form, the CDR3 reads TGTGCCAGCAGTTCGTTACAGGGGTCTCCTACAGATACGCAGTATTTT.

The rearrangement uses TRBV28 and TRBJ2-3, with 12 bases identical to TRBD2. The ends lost 5 bases at V and 6 bases at J; junction bases unmatched: 9. This CDR3 is built from 16 residues. CDR1 is MDHEN, CDR2 SYDVKM, per germline. In DNA form, the CDR3 reads TGTGCCAGCAGTCCAACTAGCGGGAGGCCCCCCGATACGCAGTATTTT. Its protein product is CASSPTSGRPPDTQYF. The whole variable domain, remainder taken from reference TRBV28 and TRBJ2-3, is DVKVTQSSRYLVKRTGEKVFLECVQDMDHENMFWYRQDPGLGLRLIYFSYDVKMKEKGDIPEGYSVSREKKERFSLILESASTNQTSMYLCASSPTSGRPPDTQYFGPGTRLTVL.

The rearrangement links TRBV5-6 to TRBJ1-4, with unresolved D. CDR1 SGHDT and CDR2 YYEEEE come from the germline V gene. V was shortened by 3 bases and J by 2 bases, with 11 bases between the two germline ends. This CDR3 comprises 15 residues. Here the CDR3 reads CASSSKPGTNEKLFF. In DNA, the CDR3 is TGTGCCAGCAGCTCCAAACCAGGCACTAATGAAAAACTGTTTTTT.

The chain carries TRBV4-3 and TRBJ1-4, with TRBD1 as a possible D gene (5 bases). Germline V gives CDR1 LGHNA, CDR2 YSLEER. This CDR3 is 15 amino acids long. The V gene lost 1 base and the J gene lost 4 bases, with 10 bases spanning the gap. The CDR3 reads CASSQAQGFNEKLFF. CDR3 sequence (DNA): TGCGCCAGCAGCCAAGCCCAGGGATTTAATGAAAAACTGTTTTTT.